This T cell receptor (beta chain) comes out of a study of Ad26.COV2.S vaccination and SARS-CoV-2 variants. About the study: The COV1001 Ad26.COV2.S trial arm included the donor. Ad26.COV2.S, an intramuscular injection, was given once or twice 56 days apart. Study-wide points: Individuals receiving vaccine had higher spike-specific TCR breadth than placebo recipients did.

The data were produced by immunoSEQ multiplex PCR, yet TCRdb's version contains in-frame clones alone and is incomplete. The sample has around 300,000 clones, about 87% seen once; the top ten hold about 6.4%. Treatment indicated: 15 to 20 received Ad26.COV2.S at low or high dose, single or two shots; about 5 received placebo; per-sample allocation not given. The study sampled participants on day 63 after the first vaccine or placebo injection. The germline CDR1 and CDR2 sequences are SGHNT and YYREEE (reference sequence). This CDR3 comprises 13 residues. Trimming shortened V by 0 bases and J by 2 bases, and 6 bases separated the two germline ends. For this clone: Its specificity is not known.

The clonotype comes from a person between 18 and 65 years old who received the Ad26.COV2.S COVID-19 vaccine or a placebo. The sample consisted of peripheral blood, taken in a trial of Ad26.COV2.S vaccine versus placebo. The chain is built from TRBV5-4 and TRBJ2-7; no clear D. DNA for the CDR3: TGTGCCAGCAGCTTGGCGTCCACCTACGAGCAGTACTTC. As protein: CASSLASTYEQYF.